The 13 T cell receptor beta chains presented below share a single source sample, sequenced in a study of T cell changes during pregnancy in multiple sclerosis. Libraries were prepared by immunoSEQ multiplex PCR; TCRdb keeps only in-frame clonotypes and omits some of them. The sample has about 35,000 clones; roughly 93% are singletons. Source: CD4+ T cells from peripheral blood mononuclear cells, taken in the first trimester of pregnancy. The origin of the receptors is a female donor with multiple sclerosis, enrolled in a pregnancy study.

This chain joins TRBV9 and TRBJ1-1; 7 bases agree with TRBD1. V was pared by 3 bases and J by 1 base, with 3 bases of the junction left unmatched. The CDR3 is 14 amino acids. Germline V gives CDR1 SGDLS, CDR2 YYNGEE. CDR3 sequence reads: CASSATGANTEAFF. CDR3 nucleotides: TGTGCCAGCAGCGCAACAGGGGCGAACACTGAAGCTTTCTTT.

The genes are TRBV18 and TRBJ2-6, with 10 bases lining up with TRBD1. The V segment lost 6 bases and the J segment 1 base; nucleotides outside the gene matches: 6. The CDR3 contains 17 residues. Germline V gene lookup returns CDR1 KGHSH and CDR2 LQKENI. This chain's CDR3 is CASSPGTGASGANVLTF. The CDR3 bases are TGTGCCAGCTCCCCCGGGACAGGGGCGTCTGGGGCCAACGTCCTGACTTTC.

The chain has TRBV18 and TRBJ1-5; TRBD1 matches 7 bases. The CDR3 has 14 residues. CDR1 and CDR2 (germline): KGHSH, LQKENI. The trim removed 3 bases at V and 4 bases at J, leaving 3 bases unmatched. The CDR3 DNA sequence: TGTGCCAGCTCACCGGACAGGATTAATCAGCCCCAGCATTTT. Protein sequence: CASSPDRINQPQHF.

The chain has TRBV18 and TRBJ1-1; maybe TRBD1 (5 bases). CDR1 and CDR2 (germline): KGHSH, LQKENI. V was shortened by 1 base and J by 1 base, with 7 bases between the two germline ends. This CDR3 is built from 14 residues. CDR3 region: CASSPLRENTEAFF. CDR3 DNA sequence: TGTGCCAGCTCACCACTCAGGGAGAACACTGAAGCTTTCTTT.

This clone was observed once. The chain has TRBV7-7 and TRBJ2-7; 8 positions match TRBD2. This CDR3 spans 15 amino acids. The germline V gene encodes CDR1 SSHAT and CDR2 FNYEAQ (reference sequence). Losses at the gene ends were 1 base for V and 0 bases for J; bases not matched to a gene: 2. In nucleotides, the CDR3 is TGTGCCAGCAGCTTAGAAGCGGGGGTCTCCTACGAGCAGTACTTC. Its protein product is CASSLEAGVSYEQYF.

The chain combines TRBV6-5 with TRBJ1-2, with D unclear. Germline CDR1 and CDR2: MNHEY and SVGAGI. Trimming took off 9 bases at V and 8 bases at J, with 22 bases between the two ends. This CDR3 spans 14 amino acids. CDR3 sequence reads: CASASGLPAGGYTF. The CDR3 nucleotides read TGTGCCAGTGCTTCAGGCCTCCCCGCGGGCGGCTACACCTTC.

This clone occurred a few times. CDR3 sequence reads: CASSPQGLSEAFF. In DNA form, the CDR3 reads TGTGCCAGCAGCCCCCAGGGTTTATCTGAAGCTTTCTTT. The J gene is TRBJ1-1, the V gene TRBV9; perhaps TRBD1 as D (5 bases). The CDR3 covers 13 residues. Trimming shortened V by 4 bases and J by 6 bases, and 13 bases separated the two germline ends. Germline V CDR1 and CDR2: SGDLS, YYNGEE.

This sequence joins TRBV30 and TRBJ1-5; no reliable D call. Germline CDR1 GTSNPN, CDR2 SVGIG (reference sequence). V was cut by 3 bases and J by 0 bases, with 18 bases left in between. The CDR3 length is 17 residues. CDR3 sequence (DNA): TGTGCCTGGAGGATTCACACGGGTGTTTATAGCAATCAGCCCCAGCATTTT. As protein: CAWRIHTGVYSNQPQHF. The full variable domain, completed using reference TRBV30 and TRBJ1-5, is SQTIHQWPATLVQPVGSPLSLECTVEGTSNPNLYWYRQAAGRGLQLLFYSVGIGQISSEVPQNLSASRPQDRQFILSSKKLLLSDSGFYLCAWRIHTGVYSNQPQHFGDGTRLSIL.

This clone was picked up a small number of times. This chain's CDR3 is CASSGAGTANYGYTF. The CDR3 region has the DNA TGTGCCAGCAGCGGAGCCGGGACAGCTAACTATGGCTACACCTTC. The chain recombines TRBV7-9 with TRBJ1-2; 7 bases align to TRBD1. The CDR3 loop spans 15 amino acids. The germline gives CDR1 SEHNR, CDR2 FQNEAQ (reference sequence). With 5 bases clipped from V and 0 bases from J, the junction kept 6 bases outside the gene matches.

This chain uses TRBV27 with TRBJ2-5; possible D gene TRBD2, 6 bases. V dropped 2 bases and J dropped 3 bases, with 7 bases sitting between them. Germline CDR1 is MNHEY and CDR2 is SMNVEV (reference sequence). The CDR3 is 13 residues long. The chain's CDR3 is CASSLRREETQYF. Here the CDR3 DNA reads TGTGCCAGCAGTTTACGGAGGGAAGAGACCCAGTACTTC.

This sequence joins TRBV7-2 and TRBJ2-1; possible D gene TRBD2, 8 bases. The CDR3 is made up of 15 amino acids. Germline values: CDR1 SGHTA, CDR2 FQGNSA. Trimming stripped 5 bases from V and 6 bases from J, with 17 bases between. The chain's CDR3 is CASSPGTAGANEQFF. The CDR3 DNA follows: TGTGCCAGCAGCCCCGGGACAGCGGGGGCCAATGAGCAGTTCTTC.

The sample holds one count of this clone. V and J are TRBV10-3 and TRBJ2-5; 8 bases fit TRBD1. Germline assignment: CDR1 ENHRY and CDR2 SYGVKD. V dropped 5 bases and J dropped 4; count of bases not matched to a gene: 3. The CDR3 consists of 13 residues. CDR3 coding DNA: TGTGCCATCAGTCGCGGGACAGGAGAGACCCAGTACTTC. It translates to CAISRGTGETQYF.

The V gene is TRBV6-5, the J gene TRBJ1-2, with 7 positions matching TRBD1. The CDR3 extends over 14 amino acids. The germline gives CDR1 MNHEY, CDR2 SVGAGI. Trimming took 5 bases from V and 2 from J; bases not matched to a gene: 5. In DNA, the CDR3 is TGTGCCAGCAGTCTACAGGGGCCCAACTATGGCTACACCTTC. Its protein product is CASSLQGPNYGYTF.